What follows are 6 T cell receptor beta chains derived from one specimen sequenced in a study of radiotherapy plus CTLA-4 blockade in lung cancer. Sequenced by immunoSEQ multiplex PCR; TCRdb stores in-frame clones only, minus some. The sample records over 75,000 clones, roughly four fifths being singletons. The sample consisted of peripheral blood, taken from a patient treated with radiotherapy plus ipilimumab. These TCRs come from a human donor with non-small cell lung cancer who had stable disease on radiotherapy plus ipilimumab.

This chain uses TRBV6-6 with TRBJ2-2, with TRBD2 matching 7 bases. The CDR3 loop spans 16 amino acids. The V gene's germline CDR1 is MNHNY and CDR2 SVGAGI (reference sequence). Unmatched junction bases numbered 6, after V lost 0 bases and J lost 5 bases. Here the CDR3 reads CASSYSSSGITGELFF. CDR3 bases: TGTGCCAGCAGTTACTCGTCCAGCGGGATAACCGGGGAGCTGTTTTTT.

As for this clone: A junction boundary mismatches the germline segment, possibly from a read error. The chain combines TRBV5-1 with TRBJ1-1, with D possibly TRBD1 on 5 matching bases. Germline CDR1 reads SGHRS; CDR2 reads YFSETQ. CDR3 length equals 14 residues. CDR3 in amino acids: CASRLGGDRAEAFF. The CDR3 region has the DNA TGCGCCAGCAGATTGGGAGGGGATAGGGCTGAAGCTTTCTTT.

The chain recombines TRBV11-1 with TRBJ1-5; D gene unclear. This CDR3 contains 14 residues. V was cut by 5 bases and J by 2 bases, with 10 bases left in between. Germline V gene sequence: CDR1 SGHAT, CDR2 FQDESV (reference sequence). CDR3 sequence reads: CASSPDGRNQPQHF. In DNA form, the CDR3 reads TGTGCCAGCAGCCCGGACGGCCGCAATCAGCCCCAGCATTTT.

J is TRBJ2-7 and V is TRBV27, with a possible D match to TRBD1 (5 bases). Germline CDR1 MNHEY, CDR2 SMNVEV (reference sequence). CDR3 length: 14 residues. Trimming removed 5 bases at V and 4 bases at J, with 15 bases between. The CDR3 sequence is CASSPTPSGYEQYF. CDR3 sequence (DNA): TGTGCCAGCAGTCCCACCCCCTCAGGGTACGAGCAGTACTTC.

The V gene is TRBV6-1, the J gene TRBJ1-5; D remains ambiguous. Germline V gene data show CDR1 as MNHNS and CDR2 as SASEGT. V gave up 5 bases and J gave up 7 bases, with 9 bases separating them. The CDR3 sequence is 12 residues long. The CDR3 nucleotides read TGTGCCAGCAGTTTGGGGATCCAGCCCCAGCATTTT. Its translation is CASSLGIQPQHF.

The J gene is TRBJ1-1, the V gene TRBV7-8; D is unresolved. Trimming took 6 bases from V and 2 from J, leaving 10 bases between them. Per the germline V gene, CDR1 is SGHVS and CDR2 is FQNEAQ. This CDR3 has 13 amino acids. The CDR3 loop reads CASRVESNTEAFF. The CDR3 nucleotides are TGTGCCAGCAGGGTTGAGAGTAACACTGAAGCTTTCTTT.